The clone carrying this TCR beta chain was counted at least ten times. PCR was performed a second time for about 6 to 12 cycles using a sample-barcoded 5' primer and a J-beta primer mix. MiXCR, run by TCRdb on the 5' RACE reads, gives a single entry per CDR3 protein. The sample gives 650,000 to 1,000,000 distinct CDR3 sequences, about half of which show up once; 15% to 20% is in the top ten. The data originate from a study of blood T cells in healthy people across ages. The receptor was derived from a man at least 80 years old in good health. The sample taken for sequencing was blood.

The CDR3 DNA is TGCGCCAGCAGCTTGGCCTGGCAGCGGGTTGGAGACGAGCAGTACTTC. Protein sequence: CASSLAWQRVGDEQYF. The genes are TRBV5-1 and TRBJ2-7; perhaps TRBD2 as D (6 bases). Germline CDR1 is SGHRS and CDR2 is YFSETQ. The CDR3 contains 16 residues. Trimming took off 0 bases at V and 5 bases at J, with 18 bases between the two ends.